Listed here are 15 T cell receptor beta chains from one sample, sequenced in a study of CD4 and CD8 cells across lung adenocarcinoma regions. TCRdb independently ran MiXCR on the PCR reads; one entry per CDR3 protein. The sample has some 16,000 distinct CDR3 sequences; around 53% are singletons. Sample: CD8+ T cells from the center of a lung tumor. All receptors derive from a female donor with lung adenocarcinoma. The CD4 and CD8 labels of this study may be unreliable.

This clonotype was detected many times. The V call is TRBV20-1, the J call TRBJ2-1; D call uncertain. The V gene's germline CDR1 is DFQATT and CDR2 SNEGSKA (reference sequence). V lost 6 bases, J lost 12 bases, and 15 bases lay in between. The CDR3 extends over 11 amino acids. The CDR3 sequence: CSAPQGQVQFF. For the CDR3, the DNA is TGCAGTGCGCCCCAAGGGCAAGTGCAGTTCTTC.

This clonotype was detected once. This sequence joins TRBV6-1 and TRBJ2-5; the match to TRBD2 covers 12 bases. The assigned J gene may be wrong: the sequence end matches TRBJ2-1 better. The germline V gene has CDR1 MNHNS and CDR2 SASEGT. The CDR3 is 16 amino acids. CDR3: CASSRPSSGRAAEQFF. CDR3 bases: TGTGCCAGCAGTCGTCCTTCTAGCGGGAGGGCCGCTGAGCAGTTCTTC.

The chain links TRBV6-1 to TRBJ2-3, with D perhaps matching TRBD2 (6 bases). The DNA end is a closer match to TRBJ2-7, so the J assignment may be wrong. Germline V gene data show CDR1 as MNHNS and CDR2 as SASEGT. The CDR3 runs to 15 residues. The CDR3 spells CAGGSGASGRDTQYF. DNA for the CDR3: TGTGCCGGGGGGTCCGGGGCCAGCGGCCGAGATACGCAGTACTTC.

The gene calls are TRBV7-8 and TRBJ1-5, with 7 bases identical to TRBD1. The CDR3 runs to 14 residues. Germline V lookup: CDR1 SGHVS, CDR2 FQNEAQ. V was clipped by 0 bases and J by 6 bases; unmatched bases: 2. CDR3 DNA: TGTGCCAGCAGCTTAGCAGGGGGCAGTCAGCCCCAGCATTTT. As protein: CASSLAGGSQPQHF.

This chain uses TRBV7-8 with TRBJ2-5; D is unresolved. The V end was cut by 7 bases, the J end by 5 bases, with 11 bases between. The germline gives CDR1 SGHVS, CDR2 FQNEAQ. The CDR3 length is 12 residues. The CDR3 DNA reads as TGTGCCAGCACGTTGACTGGGGAGACCCAGTACTTC. Amino acids: CASTLTGETQYF.

By sample fraction, this clonotype is medium-sized (0.01 to 0.1%). The chain employs TRBV6-2 or TRBV6-3 and TRBJ1-2, with 8 nucleotides matching TRBD1. The V and J ends lost 3 bases and 6 bases, in that order; junction bases with no gene match: 6. The CDR3 has 14 residues. CDR1 is MNHEY and CDR2 is SVGEGT in the germline V gene. The CDR3 here is CASSYLGQEDGYTF. The CDR3 DNA is TGTGCCAGCAGTTATTTGGGACAGGAAGATGGCTACACCTTC.

This chain joins TRBV7-2 and TRBJ2-3, with D unclear. This CDR3 has 15 residues. V lost 4 bases and J 1 base, leaving 12 bases between the germline ends. CDR1 SGHTA and CDR2 FQGNSA come from the germline V gene. The CDR3 here is CASSSLGVGTDTQYF. As DNA, the CDR3 is TGTGCCAGCAGCTCGCTAGGCGTGGGCACAGATACGCAGTATTTT.

The rearrangement links TRBV27 to TRBJ2-1; 9 bases align to TRBD1. The closer fit of TRBJ2-5 to the DNA end suggests the J call may be wrong. Germline V lookup: CDR1 MNHEY, CDR2 SMNVEV (reference sequence). The CDR3 is 15 residues long. The CDR3 here is CASSLGQGSQETQYF. The CDR3 coding sequence is TGTGCCAGCAGTTTGGGACAGGGCTCACAAGAGACCCAGTACTTC.

Comments on this clonotype: One junction end does not reproduce the germline sequence, and a read error may be involved. The chain uses TRBV6-1 and TRBJ2-4, with D tentatively TRBD1 (5 bases). CDR3 length: 15 amino acids. The V gene's germline CDR1 is MNHNS and CDR2 SASEGT. For the CDR3, the DNA is TGTGCCAGCGGTCCGGGCGTGTGGGGCAAAGATACTCAGTACTTT. Encoded protein: CASGPGVWGKDTQYF.

This clonotype was recorded at least ten times. The chain is built from TRBV7-6 and TRBJ2-1; tentative D call: TRBD2 (5 bases). The DNA end is more similar to TRBJ2-7, so the J call may be wrong. CDR3 length: 14 amino acids. Germline CDR1 and CDR2: SGHVS and FNYEAQ. The CDR3 is CASSSQPRGNEQYF. The CDR3 nucleotides are TGTGCCAGCAGCTCCCAGCCCCGGGGAAACGAGCAGTACTTC.

Comments on this clonotype: With a much larger clone just one base away, this may be a read error. This sequence joins TRBV20-1 and TRBJ2-1, with TRBD2 identical over 7 bases. Gene TRBJ2-7 matches the end of the DNA better, so the J call may be wrong. Looked up from germline, CDR1 is DFQATT and CDR2 is SNEGSKA (reference sequence). The CDR3 length is 14 residues. In nucleotides, the CDR3 is TGCAGTGCTGAACTAGCGAGCTCCTACAATGAGCAGTACTTC. This gives the protein CSAELASSYNEQYF.

In this sample, this clonotype turned up a few times. The DNA for the CDR3 is TGTGCCAGCAGTGAAGCTAGCGGGAGCACCGGGGAGCTGTTTTTT. This encodes CASSEASGSTGELFF. The chain links TRBV6-1 to TRBJ2-2, with 9 bases aligning to TRBD2. The V segment lost 0 bases and the J segment 4 bases; nucleotides outside the gene matches: 0. This CDR3 is 15 amino acids long. Germline CDR1 is MNHNS and CDR2 is SASEGT.

This clonotype showed up just once. The chain links TRBV6-1 to TRBJ2-1, with 10 nucleotides matching TRBD2. The CDR3 is made up of 14 amino acids. Germline CDR1 and CDR2: MNHNS and SASEGT. V was clipped by 6 bases and J by 3 bases; unmatched bases: 2. The CDR3 nucleotides are TGTGCCAGCAGGGCTAGCGGGAGCTACAATGAGCAGTTCTTC. Protein sequence: CASRASGSYNEQFF.

J is TRBJ2-3 and V is TRBV7-2; D unresolved. Trimming stripped 1 base from V and 4 bases from J, with 12 bases between. CDR1 and CDR2 from the germline V gene are SGHTA and FQGNSA. The CDR3 contains 15 residues. The CDR3 sequence: CASSLGPNPADTQYF. DNA of the CDR3: TGTGCCAGCAGCTTAGGGCCCAACCCCGCAGATACGCAGTATTTT.

This clonotype has at least ten counts. The CDR3 here is CASSAGPIYTEAFF. As DNA, the CDR3 is TGTGCCAGCAGCGCGGGACCGATTTACACTGAAGCTTTCTTT. The chain carries TRBV6-5 and TRBJ1-1; tentatively, D is TRBD1 (5 bases). The V end lost 6 bases, the J end lost 3 bases, and 14 bases lay between the germline ends. The CDR3 covers 14 residues. Per the germline V gene, CDR1 is MNHEY and CDR2 is SVGAGI.